These 15 T cell receptor beta chains were sequenced from one sample in a study of human T cells and chemical hapten exposure. Time point of the sample: patch test 3, about 24 weeks after DPC sensitization. Treatment indicated: therapeutic diphenylcyclopropenone sensitization with weekly scalp DPC. TCRdb reanalysed the RACE reads using MiXCR and keeps one entry per CDR3 protein. The sample shows tens of thousands of distinct CDR3 sequences, over 8.5% of them seen only once. This material consisted of whole blood, taken in connection with sensitization to the hapten diphenylcyclopropenone (DPC). These receptors were taken from a woman in her forties or fifties with alopecia areata. Some clones in this sample may be carry-over from other donors' samples.

A few counts support this clonotype. The V gene is TRBV5-6, the J gene TRBJ2-7, with 8 positions matching TRBD2. The CDR3 contains 13 residues. Trimming at V came to 4 bases and at J to 6 bases, leaving 6 bases not matched to a gene. Per germline, CDR1 SGHDT and CDR2 YYEEEE. In DNA, the CDR3 is TGTGCCAGCAGCCCAGCGGGGGAAGGCGAGCAGTACTTC. Protein sequence: CASSPAGEGEQYF.

The chain recombines TRBV20-1 with TRBJ2-1, with TRBD1 matching over 7 bases. The CDR3 has 15 residues. The germline gives CDR1 DFQATT, CDR2 SNEGSKA (reference sequence). V lost 0 bases, J lost 2 bases, and 4 bases stayed unmatched. As DNA, the CDR3 is TGCAGTGCTAGAGAAAGGGGGCTGACCTACAATGAGCAGTTCTTC. As protein: CSARERGLTYNEQFF.

This sequence joins TRBV7-2 and TRBJ2-3; D possibly corresponds to TRBD1 (5 bases). CDR3 size: 13 residues. The germline CDR1 and CDR2 sequences are SGHTA and FQGNSA. Trimming removed 5 bases from V and 13 bases from J, with 19 bases in between. The CDR3 sequence is CASSPPPRVPEYF. As DNA, the CDR3 is TGTGCCAGCAGCCCACCCCCCAGGGTACCCGAGTATTTT. The whole variable domain, remainder taken from reference TRBV7-2 and TRBJ2-3, is GAGVSQSPSNKVTEKGKDVELRCDPISGHTALYWYRQSLGQGLEFLIYFQGNSAPDKSGLPSDRFSAERTGGSVSTLTIQRTQQEDSAVYLCASSPPPRVPEYFGPGTRLTVL.

Many counts were recorded for this clonotype. This chain connects TRBV28 to TRBJ1-5; D gene uncertain. The CDR3 has 14 amino acids. V lost 5 bases, J lost 6 bases, and 14 bases lay in between. Germline-derived CDR1 and CDR2 are MDHEN and SYDVKM. The CDR3 nucleotides are TGTGCCAGCAGTCCACCAACAGTAGGTCAGCCCCAGCATTTT. This translates into CASSPPTVGQPQHF.

The sample holds many counts of this clonotype. The CDR3 DNA reads as TGTGCCAGCAGCTTGGGACCCAATCAGCCCCAGCATTTT. Translated, it gives CASSLGPNQPQHF. The rearrangement joins TRBV7-6 to TRBJ1-5; TRBD1 might be the D (5 bases). Germline V gene sequence: CDR1 SGHVS, CDR2 FNYEAQ. The CDR3 sequence is 13 residues long. The V and J ends lost 3 bases and 3 bases respectively, with 6 bases between them.

The V gene is TRBV11-3, the J gene TRBJ1-3; 9 bases are shared with TRBD1. This CDR3 is built from 15 residues. The V segment lost 3 bases and the J segment 1 base; nucleotides outside the gene matches: 1. Germline V gives CDR1 SGHNT, CDR2 YENEEA. The CDR3, as DNA: TGTGCCAGCAGCTTCGGGACAGGGTCTGGAAACACCATATATTTT. The encoded protein is CASSFGTGSGNTIYF.

This clonotype was observed a few times. The gene calls are TRBV5-6 and TRBJ2-1; the match to TRBD2 covers 8 bases. The CDR3 extends over 13 amino acids. The V gene's germline CDR1 is SGHDT and CDR2 YYEEEE. V was clipped by 5 bases and J by 10 bases; unmatched bases: 8. The CDR3 DNA sequence: TGTGCCAGCAGATACGGACTAGCCGGCGAGCAGTTCTTC. This codes for CASRYGLAGEQFF.

This clonotype was detected ten times or more. This chain uses TRBV7-2 with TRBJ1-1, with D hard to call. The CDR3 is made up of 16 amino acids. Trimming took off 1 base at V and 0 bases at J, with 12 bases between the two ends. Germline CDR1 SGHTA, CDR2 FQGNSA. The CDR3 is CASSLVSSEVNTEAFF. The CDR3 bases are TGTGCCAGCAGCTTAGTTTCGAGCGAAGTGAACACTGAAGCTTTCTTT.

This clonotype was observed a handful of times. V and J are TRBV2 and TRBJ2-5; no firm D call. CDR3 length: 12 amino acids. Per the germline V gene, CDR1 is SNHLY and CDR2 is FYNNEI. V was cut by 4 bases and J by 3 bases, with 6 bases left in between. The chain's CDR3 is CASSAVKETQYF. In DNA form, the CDR3 reads TGTGCCAGCAGTGCCGTAAAAGAGACCCAGTACTTC.

The genes are TRBV20-1 and TRBJ2-7, with 7 bases identical to TRBD1. After removal of 5 bases from V and 7 bases from J, the junction contained 14 bases not matched to a gene. Germline CDR1 DFQATT, CDR2 SNEGSKA (reference sequence). The CDR3 length is 14 residues. CDR3 nucleotides: TGCAGTGCTGAGGGGAGTGGGGACAGTCTAGAGCAGTACTTC. This codes for CSAEGSGDSLEQYF.

The chain couples TRBV28 to TRBJ1-1; a weak D match, TRBD1 (5 bases). Germline CDR1 is MDHEN and CDR2 is SYDVKM. V dropped 6 bases and J dropped 12 bases, with 17 bases sitting between them. The CDR3 extends over 12 amino acids. This chain's CDR3 is CASRAGSPRTFF. The DNA of the CDR3 is TGTGCCAGCAGGGCAGGGAGCCCTCGGACTTTCTTT.

This rearrangement joins TRBV11-3 to TRBJ1-1; 9 nucleotides align to TRBD1. Germline CDR1 is SGHNT and CDR2 is YENEEA. Trimming cost V 5 bases and J 7 bases; bases outside gene matches: 8. This CDR3 is 14 amino acids long. The CDR3 DNA reads TGTGCCAGCAGCCGGACAGGGGAAGTTGATGAAGCTTTCTTT. Its protein product is CASSRTGEVDEAFF.

This clonotype has a count of ten or more. The rearrangement joins TRBV2 to TRBJ1-6; TRBD1 aligns across 8 bases. The germline gives CDR1 SNHLY, CDR2 FYNNEI. The CDR3 runs 16 residues. The V and J ends lost 8 bases and 6 bases, in that order; junction bases with no gene match: 12. CDR3 residues: CASGTDRGRANSPLHF. The CDR3 DNA sequence: TGTGCCAGCGGAACTGACAGGGGACGGGCTAATTCACCCCTCCACTTT.

This clonotype was observed a handful of times. This rearrangement joins TRBV7-9 to TRBJ2-2; 10 bases align to TRBD1. V lost 7 bases and J lost 6; bases outside the gene matches: 5. This CDR3 region has 14 residues. CDR1 SEHNR and CDR2 FQNEAQ come from the germline V gene (reference sequence). In nucleotides, the CDR3 is TGTGCCAGCACCGGGACAGGGGTCGCCGGGGAGCTGTTTTTT. Its protein is CASTGTGVAGELFF.

This clonotype was seen ten or more times. This chain uses TRBV25-1 with TRBJ2-6; D call uncertain. Germline CDR1 and CDR2: MGHDK and SYGVNS. V lost 8 bases and J lost 0, with 8 bases in between. This CDR3 has 14 amino acids. The CDR3 region has the DNA TGTGCCAGCGCTGAGGACTCTGGGGCCAACGTCCTGACTTTC. This encodes CASAEDSGANVLTF. Together with reference TRBV25-1 and TRBJ2-6, the CDR3 gives the full variable domain: EADIYQTPRYLVIGTGKKITLECSQTMGHDKMYWYQQDPGMELHLIHYSYGVNSTEKGDLSSESTVSRIRTEHFPLTLESARPSHTSQYLCASAEDSGANVLTFGAGSRLTVL.